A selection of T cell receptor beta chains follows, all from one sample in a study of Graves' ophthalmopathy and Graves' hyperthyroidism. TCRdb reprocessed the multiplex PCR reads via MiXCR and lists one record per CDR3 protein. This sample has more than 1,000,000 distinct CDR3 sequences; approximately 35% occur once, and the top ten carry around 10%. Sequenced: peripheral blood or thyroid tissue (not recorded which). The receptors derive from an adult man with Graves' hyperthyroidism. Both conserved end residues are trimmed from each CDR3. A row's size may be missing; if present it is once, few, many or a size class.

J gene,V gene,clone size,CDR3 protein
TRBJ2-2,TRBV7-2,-,ASSPQAGSGELF
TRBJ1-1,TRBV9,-,ASSVGGGALNTEAF
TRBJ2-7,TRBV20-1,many,SARGRNSYEQY
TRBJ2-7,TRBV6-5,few,ASRQGRDYYEQY
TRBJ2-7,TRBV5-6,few,ASSSIGGRDYEQY
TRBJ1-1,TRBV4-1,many,ASRQGEGTANTEAF
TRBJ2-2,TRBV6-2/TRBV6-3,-,ASKRRSGTGLFSGELF
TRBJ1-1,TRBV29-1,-,SVVGDRGFDEAF
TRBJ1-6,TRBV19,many,ASRLSPWNNSPLH
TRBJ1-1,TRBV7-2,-,ASTTDRSTEAS
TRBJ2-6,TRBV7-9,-,ASSLVSRSGANVLT
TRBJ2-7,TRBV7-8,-,ASRSGTGRAAQY
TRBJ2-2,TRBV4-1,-,ASSHTSGTNTGELF
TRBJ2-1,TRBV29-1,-,SQKVRGSRNEQF
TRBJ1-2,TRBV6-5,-,ASSTKGHYGYT
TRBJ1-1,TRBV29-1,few,SGLRQPNTEAF
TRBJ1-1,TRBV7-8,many,ASSFILRGGAGTEAF
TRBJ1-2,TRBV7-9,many,ASSFDRGSNYGYT
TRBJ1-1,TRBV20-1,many,SARDYTRVNTEAF
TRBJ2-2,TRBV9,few,ASSVAGGEGHTGELF
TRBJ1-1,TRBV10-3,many,AIRENFDGGNTEAF
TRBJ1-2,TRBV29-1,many,SVGTQTGQRVYGYT
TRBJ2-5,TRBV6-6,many,ASQRAGLHETQY
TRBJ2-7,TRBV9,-,ASSSRDNRLLYEQY
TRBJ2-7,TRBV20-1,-,SAKGGAYEQY
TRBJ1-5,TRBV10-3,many,AISPGGGGSQH
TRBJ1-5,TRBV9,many,ASSFGRGNQPQH
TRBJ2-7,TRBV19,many,ASSPLLTGWDEQY
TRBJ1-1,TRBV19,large,ASSENRVTEAF
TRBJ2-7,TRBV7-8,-,ASSPRGRAEY
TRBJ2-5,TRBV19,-,ASSSGLAVQY
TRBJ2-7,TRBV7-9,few,ASSFIRDRLY